This is a list of T cell receptor beta chains from one sample in a study of blood T cell repertoires in COVID-19. This table comes from immunoSEQ multiplex PCR, and its TCRdb copy is limited to in-frame clones, with some not included. This table has tens of thousands of clones, over 60% appearing once. Sequenced: peripheral blood. These receptors all come from a man between 65 and 85 years old with acute or convalescent COVID-19. Both conserved end residues are part of each CDR3. The D gene is left open where the match is weak. Clone size is not always given. Where it is, it says once, few, many or a class for expanded clones.

J	size	V	D	CDR3	DNA
TRBJ2-5	few	TRBV5-1	TRBD1	CASSRTGASQETQYF	TGCGCCAGCAGCCGGACAGGGGCATCCCAAGAGACCCAGTACTTC
TRBJ1-2	.	TRBV5-6	TRBD1	CASRPTGVYGYTF	TGTGCCAGCAGGCCGACAGGGGTCTATGGCTACACCTTC
TRBJ2-7	.	TRBV5-6	.	CASSFRRQLDEQYF	TGTGCCAGCAGCTTTCGGCGACAGCTCGACGAGCAGTACTTC
TRBJ2-6	.	TRBV29-1	.	CSAVSGLEANVLTF	TGCAGCGCCGTATCAGGGTTAGAAGCCAACGTCCTGACTTTC
TRBJ2-1	.	TRBV28	.	CASSLLVDSYNEQFF	TGTGCCAGCAGTTTATTGGTAGACTCCTACAATGAGCAGTTCTTC
TRBJ2-7	.	TRBV9	TRBD1	CASSSGQGRHEQYF	TGTGCCAGCAGCTCCGGACAGGGGAGACACGAGCAGTACTTC
TRBJ1-1	once	TRBV28	.	CASRRRVNTEAFF	TGTGCCAGCAGACGAAGAGTGAACACTGAAGCTTTCTTT
TRBJ2-1	.	TRBV5-4	TRBD2	CASSRKVAGVTYNEQFF	TGTGCCAGCAGCCGGAAGGTGGCGGGAGTGACCTACAATGAGCAGTTCTTC
TRBJ2-7	.	TRBV27	.	CASSSYGVHEQYF	TGTGCCAGCAGTTCTTACGGGGTCCACGAGCAGTACTTC
TRBJ1-4	.	TRBV7-9	.	CASSPTERKLFF	TGTGCCAGCAGCCCAACAGAGAGAAAACTGTTTTTT
TRBJ1-2	few	TRBV6-5	TRBD1	CASRGDSYGYTF	TGTGCCAGCAGGGGGGACAGCTATGGCTACACCTTC
TRBJ1-1	few	TRBV5-1	TRBD1	CASSLDSRGQEAFF	TGCGCCAGCAGCTTGGACTCTCGGGGACAGGAAGCTTTCTTT
TRBJ2-7	.	TRBV27	TRBD1	CASSSRSGTGTYEQYF	TGTGCCAGCAGTTCTCGCTCCGGGACAGGAACCTACGAGCAGTACTTC
TRBJ2-1	once	TRBV5-1	TRBD2	CASSMIAGGPHNEQFF	TGCGCCAGCAGCATGATAGCGGGGGGGCCACACAATGAGCAGTTCTTC
TRBJ1-1	.	TRBV28	.	CASSFLPNTEAFF	TGTGCCAGCAGTTTTCTCCCTAACACTGAAGCTTTCTTT
TRBJ1-2	.	TRBV9	TRBD1	CASSTWTGDYGYTF	TGTGCCAGCAGCACATGGACAGGAGACTATGGCTACACCTTC
TRBJ1-2	few	TRBV12-3/TRBV12-4	.	CASSSRNYGYTF	TGTGCCAGCAGTTCCCGTAACTATGGCTACACCTTC
TRBJ2-3	.	TRBV2	TRBD2	CASKSPSGRGADTQYF	TGTGCCAGTAAATCGCCTAGCGGGAGGGGGGCAGATACGCAGTATTTT
TRBJ2-1	.	TRBV27	.	CASSTAPYNEQFF	TGTGCCAGCTCTACCGCACCTTACAATGAGCAGTTCTTC
TRBJ1-2	.	TRBV6-5	.	CASSKVDTGSYGYTF	TGTGCCAGCAGTAAGGTCGATACAGGGTCCTATGGCTACACCTTC
TRBJ1-5	.	TRBV15	.	CATSRGGASNQPQHF	TGTGCCACCAGCAGAGGTGGGGCTAGCAATCAGCCCCAGCATTTT
TRBJ2-2	.	TRBV9	.	CASSVGGINTGELFF	TGTGCCAGCAGCGTTGGAGGGATCAACACCGGGGAGCTGTTTTTT
TRBJ2-3	.	TRBV3-1/TRBV3-2	.	CASSAGVPETQYF	TGTGCCAGCAGCGCCGGGGTTCCTGAAACGCAGTATTTT
TRBJ2-3	.	TRBV5-1	TRBD1	CASSPGDRASTDTQYF	TGCGCCAGCAGCCCGGGGGACAGGGCCTCCACAGATACGCAGTATTTT
TRBJ2-7	few	TRBV29-1	TRBD2	CSVDPSGMMMEQYF	TGCAGCGTTGACCCCAGCGGGATGATGATGGAGCAGTACTTC
TRBJ2-2	few	TRBV7-7	.	CASSLALSLSAGELFF	TGTGCTAGCAGCTTAGCGCTTTCCCTTTCAGCCGGGGAGCTGTTTTTT
TRBJ1-1	.	TRBV4-1	TRBD1	CASSQEVTGDTEAFF	TGCGCCAGCAGCCAAGAGGTGACAGGGGACACTGAAGCTTTCTTT
TRBJ2-3	.	TRBV7-7	TRBD1	CASSSGQGTDTQYF	TGTGCTAGCAGCTCCGGACAGGGCACAGATACGCAGTATTTT
TRBJ2-7	few	TRBV14	.	CASSQGSEQYF	TGTGCCAGCAGCCAAGGGAGCGAGCAGTACTTC
TRBJ1-2	few	TRBV4-1	.	CASSPGGRVGYTF	TGCGCCAGCAGCCCGGGGGGGCGGGTTGGCTACACCTTC